The 27 T cell receptor beta chains below all came from one sample that was sequenced in a study of cytomegalovirus exposure and HLA in healthy donors. This PCR relied on a set of 60 Vbeta primers and 13 Jbeta primers. Clones were sequenced by immunoSEQ multiplex PCR, and TCRdb holds only the in-frame ones, with some missing. There are 150,000 to 200,000 clones in the sample; 80% occur only once, and just over 4.5% lies in the top ten. The source material was PBMCs. These receptors came from a woman aged 45-65 years in good health and CMV-seropositive.

V usage is TRBV2 and J usage is TRBJ2-3; 10 nucleotides match TRBD2. Per the germline V gene, CDR1 is SNHLY and CDR2 is FYNNEI. The CDR3 length is 18 residues. After removal of 6 bases from V and 0 bases from J, the junction contained 12 bases not matched to a gene. The CDR3, as DNA: TGTGCCAGCAGCCGCGATAGCGGGGGGATCCAGAGCACAGATACGCAGTATTTT. It yields the protein CASSRDSGGIQSTDTQYF.

A single count supports this clone. Germline is not matched at one junction end, which may reflect a read error. The chain couples TRBV7-7 to TRBJ2-5, with TRBD1 matching 7 bases. The V gene's germline CDR1 is SSHAT and CDR2 FNYEAQ (reference sequence). The CDR3 has 15 residues. In DNA, the CDR3 is TGTGCTAGCAGCTTATTTACAGGGGAGCAAGAGACCCAGTACTTC. It translates to CASSLFTGEQETQYF.

The V and J genes are TRBV5-1 and TRBJ2-5; D perhaps matches TRBD2 (5 bases). The CDR3 has 15 residues. Trimming cost V 2 bases and J 4 bases, with 15 bases left between them. Germline values: CDR1 SGHRS, CDR2 YFSETQ. The chain's CDR3 is CASSFESPSGETQYF. The CDR3 DNA reads TGCGCCAGCAGCTTCGAGTCTCCCAGCGGAGAGACCCAGTACTTC.

This sequence joins TRBV19 and TRBJ2-1, with 7 bases aligning to TRBD2. V shed 8 bases, J shed 5 bases, and the junction held 6 bases outside the gene matches. The CDR3 length is 13 residues. Germline CDR1 reads LNHDA; CDR2 reads SQIVND (reference sequence). The CDR3 sequence: CASRAGNDNEQFF. The CDR3 nucleotides are TGTGCCAGTCGAGCGGGAAACGACAATGAGCAGTTCTTC.

This chain connects TRBV11-2 to TRBJ2-7; D possibly corresponds to TRBD2 (6 bases). Germline V gives CDR1 SGHAT, CDR2 FQNNGV. This CDR3 has 14 amino acids. V was shortened by 5 bases and J by 8 bases, with 19 bases between the two germline ends. This chain's CDR3 is CASSRGRGSGQQYF. DNA for the CDR3: TGTGCCAGCAGCCGGGGACGGGGGTCCGGACAGCAGTACTTC.

By share, this clone ranks as medium-sized. The chain joins TRBV5-8 to TRBJ1-1, with 8 bases matching TRBD1. The J segment lost 5 bases and the V segment lost 0 bases, leaving 6 bases of the junction unmatched. Germline CDR1 reads SGHTS; CDR2 reads YDEGEE. The CDR3 has 15 residues. The CDR3 region is CASSLAGQVGTEAFF. CDR3 coding DNA: TGTGCCAGCAGCTTGGCGGGACAGGTCGGGACTGAAGCTTTCTTT.

The chain employs TRBV27 and TRBJ2-1; 10 bases align to TRBD2. Germline-derived CDR1 and CDR2 are MNHEY and SMNVEV (reference sequence). There are 16 residues in the CDR3. After removal of 3 bases from V and 4 bases from J, the junction contained 6 bases not matched to a gene. The DNA for the CDR3 is TGTGCCAGCAGTTTTTCGCCACTAGCGGGATACAATGAGCAGTTCTTC. Encoded protein: CASSFSPLAGYNEQFF.

The rearrangement uses TRBV5-1 and TRBJ2-4; TRBD1 matches 8 bases. The V and J ends lost 2 bases and 8 bases, in that order; junction bases with no gene match: 6. The CDR3 extends over 14 amino acids. Germline CDR1 and CDR2: SGHRS and YFSETQ. The CDR3 is CASSLGQGLDIQYF. The CDR3 DNA reads TGCGCCAGCAGCTTAGGACAGGGTCTAGACATTCAGTACTTC.

The chain uses TRBV21-1 and TRBJ2-7; the D call in the table, TRBD1, was not verified against the DNA. TRBV21-1 is a recognized pseudogene. CDR3 length: 14 residues. The CDR3 is CASSNGQTSYEQYF. The CDR3 DNA follows: TGTGCCAGCAGCAACGGACAGACGTCCTACGAGCAGTACTTC.

The J gene is TRBJ1-2, the V gene TRBV23-1; 8 positions match TRBD1. TRBV23-1 qualifies as an ORF whose function is uncertain. The ends lost 0 bases at V and 1 base at J; junction bases unmatched: 19. This CDR3 spans 21 amino acids. The CDR3 DNA sequence: TGCGCCAGCAGTCAATCGCCCCGTCTTATTTGTTCGGGACAGGTTAACTATGGCTACACCTTC. It codes for CASSQSPRLICSGQVNYGYTF.

This rearrangement joins TRBV5-1 to TRBJ2-5, with 10 bases fitting TRBD2. The CDR3 runs to 16 residues. The J segment lost 5 bases and the V segment lost 4 bases, leaving 11 bases of the junction unmatched. Germline lookup yields CDR1 SGHRS and CDR2 YFSETQ. CDR3 amino acids: CASSPGLAGAEETQYF. The CDR3, as DNA: TGCGCCAGCAGCCCCGGGCTAGCGGGAGCGGAGGAGACCCAGTACTTC.

V gene TRBV29-1 combines with J gene TRBJ1-1; no clear D gene. This CDR3 region has 13 residues. Germline V lookup: CDR1 SQVTM, CDR2 ANQGSEA. Trimming shortened V by 4 bases and J by 10 bases, and 19 bases separated the two germline ends. The CDR3 here is CSVGEGGSPRAFF. CDR3 sequence (DNA): TGCAGCGTTGGAGAGGGCGGGTCCCCCCGAGCTTTCTTT.

The J gene is TRBJ2-3, the V gene TRBV9, with 12 bases matching TRBD2. V trimming: 3 bases; J trimming: 5 bases; junction bases outside the gene matches: 10. Germline loops: CDR1 SGDLS, CDR2 YYNGEE. There are 17 residues in the CDR3. The CDR3, as DNA: TGTGCCAGCAGCGCCCCCCCTAGCGGGAGGGCCCAAGATACGCAGTATTTT. This encodes CASSAPPSGRAQDTQYF.

Only one count was recorded for this clone. V gene TRBV9 combines with J gene TRBJ1-1, with a tentative D call TRBD1 (5 bases). V was shortened by 4 bases and J by 1 base, with 14 bases between the two germline ends. The CDR3 is 15 amino acids. Looked up from germline, CDR1 is SGDLS and CDR2 is YYNGEE. CDR3 in DNA: TGTGCCAGCAGCTTGGACCTGGGGGGGAACACTGAAGCTTTCTTT. Its translation is CASSLDLGGNTEAFF.

V gene TRBV7-2 combines with J gene TRBJ2-7; 9 bases are shared with TRBD2. The CDR3 is made up of 15 amino acids. V gave up 5 bases and J gave up 4 bases; unmatched junction bases: 9. Germline lookup yields CDR1 SGHTA and CDR2 FQGNSA. CDR3 in amino acids: CASSPALTSGYEQYF. The CDR3 DNA reads TGTGCCAGCAGCCCAGCCCTGACTAGCGGATACGAGCAGTACTTC.

This clone has a single count. J is TRBJ1-2 and V is TRBV5-4; D not resolved. Germline V gene lookup returns CDR1 SGHNT and CDR2 YYREEE (reference sequence). The CDR3 has 14 residues. The germline V and J ends were trimmed by 5 bases and 3 bases, with 14 bases remaining between them. CDR3 protein: CASSYGPGDYGYTF. The CDR3 DNA reads as TGTGCCAGCAGTTATGGACCGGGAGACTATGGCTACACCTTC.

This sequence joins TRBV19 and TRBJ2-7, with 8 bases fitting TRBD2. Looked up from germline, CDR1 is LNHDA and CDR2 is SQIVND (reference sequence). V gave up 4 bases and J gave up 4 bases; unmatched junction bases: 6. The CDR3 contains 14 residues. The CDR3 DNA sequence: TGTGCCAGTAGTACACAGACGGGGGGGTACGAGCAGTACTTC. It yields the protein CASSTQTGGYEQYF. Based on the CDR3 plus reference TRBV19 and TRBJ2-7, the full variable domain is DGGITQSPKYLFRKEGQNVTLSCEQNLNHDAMYWYRQDPGQGLRLIYYSQIVNDFQKGDIAEGYSVSREKKESFPLTVTSAQKNPTAFYLCASSTQTGGYEQYFGPGTRLTVT.

This sequence joins TRBV4-1 and TRBJ1-6; D is ambiguous. Germline lookup yields CDR1 MGHRA and CDR2 YSYEKL. V lost 4 bases and J lost 6, with 13 bases in between. This CDR3 contains 15 residues. The CDR3: CASSPQDATNSPLHF. The CDR3 DNA reads TGCGCCAGCAGCCCTCAGGATGCTACTAATTCACCCCTCCACTTT.

This clone was seen a handful of times. The rearrangement joins TRBV5-8 to TRBJ1-2; D remains unclear. The CDR3 has 16 residues. Between the trimmed V and J ends, which lost 0 bases and 1 base, there was a span of 13 bases. Germline V gene sequence: CDR1 SGHTS, CDR2 YDEGEE. The CDR3 is CASSLGPLGVNYGYTF. The CDR3 DNA reads as TGTGCCAGCAGCTTGGGTCCCCTTGGAGTTAACTATGGCTACACCTTC.

The chain has TRBV16 and TRBJ2-1; 7 bases map to TRBD2. This CDR3 has 15 amino acids. Germline lookup yields CDR1 KGHSY and CDR2 FQNENV. V shed 4 bases, J shed 4 bases, and the junction held 7 bases outside the gene matches. The CDR3, as DNA: TGTGCCAGCAGCCCCAACCGGGACTATTACAATGAGCAGTTCTTC. Its translation is CASSPNRDYYNEQFF.

CDR3 DNA sequence: TGCAGCGTTGAAGCTGTCAGGGAATTGAATGGCTACACCTTC. The encoded protein is CSVEAVRELNGYTF. This rearrangement joins TRBV29-1 to TRBJ1-2, with TRBD1 as a possible D gene (5 bases). Trimming removed 1 base from V and 6 bases from J, with 15 bases in between. Per germline, CDR1 SQVTM and CDR2 ANQGSEA. The CDR3 length is 14 residues.

The rearrangement uses TRBV18 and TRBJ1-1; TRBD1 agrees at 7 bases. Germline lookup yields CDR1 KGHSH and CDR2 LQKENI. V trimming: 6 bases; J trimming: 0 bases; junction bases outside the gene matches: 4. The CDR3 sequence is 14 residues long. CDR3 nucleotides: TGTGCCAGCTCCCTCGGACAGGTGAACACTGAAGCTTTCTTT. Amino acids: CASSLGQVNTEAFF.

The chain employs TRBV28 and TRBJ2-7; TRBD2 agrees at 9 bases. Trimming cost V 6 bases and J 2 bases; bases outside gene matches: 2. The CDR3 sequence is 13 residues long. Per germline, CDR1 MDHEN and CDR2 SYDVKM. The CDR3 protein is CASRTSGTYEQYF. Written as DNA, the CDR3 is TGTGCCAGCAGGACTAGCGGCACCTACGAGCAGTACTTC. The whole variable domain, filled in from reference TRBV28 and TRBJ2-7, reads DVKVTQSSRYLVKRTGEKVFLECVQDMDHENMFWYRQDPGLGLRLIYFSYDVKMKEKGDIPEGYSVSREKKERFSLILESASTNQTSMYLCASRTSGTYEQYFGPGTRLTVT.

The genes are TRBV19 and TRBJ2-6, with a weak D call TRBD1 (6 bases). Germline CDR1 is LNHDA and CDR2 is SQIVND (reference sequence). The germline V and J ends were trimmed by 8 bases and 0 bases, with 23 bases remaining between them. CDR3 length: 19 residues. CDR3 sequence: CASLTPTGPTISGANVLTF. The CDR3, as DNA: TGTGCCAGTCTCACCCCGACAGGTCCCACGATCTCTGGGGCCAACGTCCTGACTTTC.

This clone occurred a few times. V is TRBV5-4 and J is TRBJ2-3; D not certain. Germline V gene lookup returns CDR1 SGHNT and CDR2 YYREEE (reference sequence). This CDR3 is built from 15 residues. The V gene lost 5 bases and the J gene lost 0 bases, with 13 bases spanning the gap. The CDR3 nucleotides read TGTGCCAGCAGTTCTGACCTCGGGAGCACAGATACGCAGTATTTT. Protein: CASSSDLGSTDTQYF.

The chain uses TRBV7-2 and TRBJ2-3; 8 bases are shared with TRBD2. CDR1 and CDR2 (germline): SGHTA, FQGNSA. The J segment lost 0 bases and the V segment lost 5 bases, leaving 10 bases of the junction unmatched. The CDR3 runs to 17 residues. This CDR3 reads CASSPRLAHTSTDTQYF. The CDR3 DNA reads as TGTGCCAGCAGCCCCCGACTAGCGCACACAAGCACAGATACGCAGTATTTT.

This chain connects TRBV28 to TRBJ2-7; 8 bases map to TRBD2. The J segment lost 1 base and the V segment lost 2 bases, leaving 16 bases of the junction unmatched. The CDR3 runs 19 residues. In germline, CDR1 is MDHEN, CDR2 SYDVKM. In nucleotides, the CDR3 is TGTGCCAGCAGTTTAAGGCCCCTTTTATTAGCGGGGTTATCCTACGAGCAGTACTTC. This translates into CASSLRPLLLAGLSYEQYF.